A selection of T cell receptor beta chains follows, all from one sample in a study of shared clonotypes between healthy human individuals. Sequencing used immunoSEQ multiplex PCR; TCRdb keeps in-frame clones, though not all of them. The repertoire includes 98,000 or so clones, over 65% of them detected once, and approximately 25% sits in the top ten. Specimen: memory CD8+ T cells sorted from blood. The receptor source for this set is a woman aged 25 to 39 in good health. Each CDR3 is given with its conserved first and last residue. D genes are given only for firm matches. Size values are once, few and many counts, or a class for expanded clones, and some rows have none.

j_call clone_size v_call d_call cdr3_nt cdr3_aa
TRBJ2-7 - TRBV5-1 TRBD2 TGCGCCAGCAGCTTCAACGGACTAGCGGTCGAGCAGTACTTC CASSFNGLAVEQYF
TRBJ2-7 - TRBV7-9 - TGTGCCAGCAGCTTAGGAAGCTACGAGCAGTACTTC CASSLGSYEQYF
TRBJ2-1 - TRBV7-2 - TGTGCCAGCAGTTCTAATGCCCTGTTGGTAGACAACAATGAGCAGTTCTTC CASSSNALLVDNNEQFF
TRBJ2-1 - TRBV6-1 TRBD2 TGTGCCAGCGCGGGAGGCTCAGATGAGCAGTTCTTC CASAGGSDEQFF
TRBJ2-6 - TRBV5-4 - TGTGCCAGCAGCTTGGGGAACTTGGCATTAAAATCTGGGGCCAACGTCCTGACTTTC CASSLGNLALKSGANVLTF
TRBJ1-4 - TRBV19 - TGTGCCAGTAAATTGAGGGGTCAGGGTAATGAAAAACTGTTTTTT CASKLRGQGNEKLFF
TRBJ1-1 - TRBV10-3 - TGTGCCATCAGTCCTAGACAGCTTCTGAACACTGAAGCTTTCTTT CAISPRQLLNTEAFF
TRBJ2-7 - TRBV18 - TGTGCCAGCTCACCCTACGCGGGACTCGGCTCCTACGAGCAGTACTTC CASSPYAGLGSYEQYF
TRBJ2-3 - TRBV21-1 - TGTGCCAGCAGCAGAAAGGGGAATCATCGGGACCGCACAGATACGCAGTATTTT CASSRKGNHRDRTDTQYF
TRBJ1-6 - TRBV14 - TGTGCCAGCAGCCAAGCCCGTGCTCGGGAGGCCCGTGATTCACCCCTCCACTTT CASSQARAREARDSPLHF
TRBJ2-5 - TRBV7-6 TRBD2 TGTGCCAGCAGCTTGGGACTAGCGGAAGAGACCCAGTACTTC CASSLGLAEETQYF
TRBJ2-7 - TRBV13 TRBD2 TGTGCCAGCAGCTCCCGACTAGCGGACGAGCAGTACTTC CASSSRLADEQYF
TRBJ2-7 many TRBV4-1 - TGCGCCAGCAGCCAAATAGAGGGAGCCTACGAGCAGTACTTC CASSQIEGAYEQYF
TRBJ2-7 - TRBV7-9 TRBD1 TGTGCCAGCAGCCATGGACAGGGCTACGAGCAGTACTTC CASSHGQGYEQYF
TRBJ2-2 - TRBV25-1 TRBD1 TGTGCCAGCAGTGAAGACACGGGACAGGGGGTGTTGCCCGGGGAGCTGTTTTTT CASSEDTGQGVLPGELFF
TRBJ1-1 few TRBV29-1 - TGCAGCGTGGGCGCCGGGGAGAGTGAAGCTTTCTTT CSVGAGESEAFF
TRBJ2-1 once TRBV6-5 TRBD2 TGTGCCAGCAGTCGGACTAGACGTTTTGATGAGCAGTTCTTC CASSRTRRFDEQFF
TRBJ2-6 medium-sized TRBV28 - TGTGCCAGCAGCCGCCTGATCTCTGGGGCCAACGTCCTGACTTTC CASSRLISGANVLTF
TRBJ2-4 - TRBV5-6 - TGTGCCAGCAGCTTGTACCAAGGCTATCTAGGAGCCAAAAACATTCAGTACTTC CASSLYQGYLGAKNIQYF
TRBJ2-7 many TRBV9 - TGTGCCAGCAGCGTAGGCGGGACAGATTCCGAGCAGTACTTC CASSVGGTDSEQYF
TRBJ2-7 many TRBV2 - TGTGCCAGTCCAGGAAGGGGCGCATCCGACTACGAGCAGTACTTC CASPGRGASDYEQYF
TRBJ2-7 - TRBV6-6 - TGTGCCAGCAGCGGAGGGACCCACGAGCAGTACTTC CASSGGTHEQYF
TRBJ2-7 - TRBV6-6 TRBD2 TGTGCCAGCAGTTACTCGCGGGAGGGCTACGAGCAGTACTTC CASSYSREGYEQYF
TRBJ2-3 - TRBV5-1 - TGCGCCAGCAGCTCAGATAGGGTGGGCCAGTGGGGTGCAGATACGCAGTATTTT CASSSDRVGQWGADTQYF
TRBJ1-1 - TRBV28 TRBD1 TGTGCCAGCAGTGTCAGGGGGGAGAACACTGAAGCTTTCTTT CASSVRGENTEAFF
TRBJ1-2 - TRBV29-1 - TGCAGCGTTGATACAGGCCGCGGTTATGGCTACACCTTC CSVDTGRGYGYTF
TRBJ2-7 - TRBV11-2 - TGTGCCAGCAGCTATATTACGGGGAGCCACAGGCGGTACGAGCAGTACTTC CASSYITGSHRRYEQYF
TRBJ2-1 - TRBV7-9 TRBD2 TGTGCCAGCAGCTTCGGACTAGCGGGAGTGGGGTACAATGAGCAGTTCTTC CASSFGLAGVGYNEQFF
TRBJ2-1 - TRBV27 - TGTGCCAGCAGCTACATGGGGCCCAATGAGCAGTTCTTC CASSYMGPNEQFF
TRBJ2-3 - TRBV29-1 TRBD2 TGCAGCGTTGAAGAAGGCGCGGGAGGTTATACAGATACGCAGTATTTT CSVEEGAGGYTDTQYF
TRBJ2-7 - TRBV7-9 TRBD2 TGTGCCAGTCATAGCGGGAGGGAGGCCCTTTGCGAGCAGTACTTC CASHSGREALCEQYF
TRBJ2-7 - TRBV28 TRBD1 TGTGCCATTAACGATCAGACCTGGGGACAGGGGGCTGGTGAGCAGTACTTC CAINDQTWGQGAGEQYF
TRBJ2-7 - TRBV14 TRBD2 TGTGCCAGCAGCCAAGAAGGTGGGAGGGCCAGCGAGCAGTACTTC CASSQEGGRASEQYF
TRBJ2-7 - TRBV7-6 - TGTGCCAGCAGCTTAGGAATTCAAGGGGTTGGAAACGAGCAGTACTTC CASSLGIQGVGNEQYF
TRBJ1-2 - TRBV7-9 TRBD1 TGTGCCAGCAGGAGAGGACAGGGCCAAGGGGGCTACACCTTC CASRRGQGQGGYTF
TRBJ2-7 - TRBV28 - TGTGCCAGCAGTCGGGACGGCGACTACGAGCAGTACTTC CASSRDGDYEQYF
TRBJ1-1 - TRBV5-1 - TGCGCCAGCAGCTTGGGGACGAGTGAAGCTTTCTTT CASSLGTSEAFF
TRBJ2-3 - TRBV10-3 - TGTGCCATCTCGCCGGGTCTTAGCACAGATACGCAGTATTTT CAISPGLSTDTQYF
TRBJ2-4 - TRBV4-1 TRBD2 TGCGCCAGCAGCCAAGACCCGGGTGGCAGCGGGAGTGACATTCAGTACTTC CASSQDPGGSGSDIQYF
TRBJ1-5 few TRBV27 TRBD1 TGTGCCAGCAGGAGGGGGCAGGGCAATCAGCCCCAGCATTTT CASRRGQGNQPQHF
TRBJ2-2 - TRBV28 - TGTGCCAGCAGGATACTTAGGCGCACCGGGGAGCTGTTTTTT CASRILRRTGELFF
TRBJ2-7 - TRBV4-1 TRBD2 TGCGCCAGCAGCCAGGTTCTTAGCGGGACACCGCCCCACGAGCAGTACTTC CASSQVLSGTPPHEQYF
TRBJ2-7 few TRBV27 - TGTGCCAGCAGTTTCGGGCAGGGGTCCTACGAGCAGTACTTC CASSFGQGSYEQYF
TRBJ2-7 - TRBV6-6 - TGTGCCAGCAGAAACATGGGGGCTTACGAGCAGTACTTC CASRNMGAYEQYF
TRBJ2-3 - TRBV10-3 TRBD2 TGTGCCATCAGTGAGTCGTTGGCTAGCGGAAGCACAGATACGCAGTATTTT CAISESLASGSTDTQYF
TRBJ2-7 few TRBV18 - TGTGCCAGCTCACCTCAGGGGCAGAAAAGTTACGAGCAGTACTTC CASSPQGQKSYEQYF
TRBJ1-1 - TRBV28 TRBD1 TGTGCCAGCACGCCCAGGGACAGGGGATATGAAGCTTTCTTT CASTPRDRGYEAFF
TRBJ2-7 - TRBV13 - TGTGCCAGCAGCCCCGACGCGAACTCCTACGAGCAGTACTTC CASSPDANSYEQYF
TRBJ2-1 - TRBV28 TRBD2 TGTGCCAGCAGCCTTACTAGCGGGAGGGCCAATGAGCAGTTCTTC CASSLTSGRANEQFF
TRBJ2-7 few TRBV18 - TGTGCCAGCTCACTCCATAAGAGCTACGAGCAGTACTTC CASSLHKSYEQYF
TRBJ2-1 - TRBV5-1 TRBD1 TGCGCCAGCAGCTATTGGGTGCGGACAGGGGACTCCTACAATGAGCAGTTCTTC CASSYWVRTGDSYNEQFF
TRBJ2-7 few TRBV7-6 TRBD2 TGTGCCAGCAGCTTAGGTTCCGCGGGGGTAGTCGAGCAGTACTTC CASSLGSAGVVEQYF
TRBJ1-1 - TRBV13 - TGTGCCAGCAACCCCTCCGGGGCCATGAACACTGAAGCTTTCTTT CASNPSGAMNTEAFF